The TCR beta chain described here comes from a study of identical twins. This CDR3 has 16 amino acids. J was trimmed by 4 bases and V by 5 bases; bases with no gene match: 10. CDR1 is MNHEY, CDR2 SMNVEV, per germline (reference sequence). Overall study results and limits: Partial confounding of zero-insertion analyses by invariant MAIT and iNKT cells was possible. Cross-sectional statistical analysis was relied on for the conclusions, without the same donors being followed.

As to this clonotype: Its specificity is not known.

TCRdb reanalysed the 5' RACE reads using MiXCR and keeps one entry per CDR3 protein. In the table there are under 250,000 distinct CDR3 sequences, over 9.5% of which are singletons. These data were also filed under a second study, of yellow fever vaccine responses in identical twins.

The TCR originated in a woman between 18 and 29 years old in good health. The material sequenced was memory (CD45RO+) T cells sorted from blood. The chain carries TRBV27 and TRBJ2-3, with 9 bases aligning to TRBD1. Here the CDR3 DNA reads TGTGCCAGCAGTAACAGGGGACAGGGTTCGGCAGATACGCAGTATTTT. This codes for CASSNRGQGSADTQYF.